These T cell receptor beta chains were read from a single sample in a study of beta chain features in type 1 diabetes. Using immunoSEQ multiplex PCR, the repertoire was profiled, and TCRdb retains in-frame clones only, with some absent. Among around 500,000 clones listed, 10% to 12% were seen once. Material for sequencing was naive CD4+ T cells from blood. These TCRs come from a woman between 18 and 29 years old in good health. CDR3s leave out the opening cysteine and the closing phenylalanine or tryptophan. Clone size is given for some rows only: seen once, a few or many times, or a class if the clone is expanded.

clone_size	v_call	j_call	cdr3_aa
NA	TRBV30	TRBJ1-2	AWSIYGPLYYGYT
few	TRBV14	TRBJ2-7	ASSQDRSGYEQY
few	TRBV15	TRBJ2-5	ATGRPGETQY
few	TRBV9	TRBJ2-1	ASSVDGAYNEQF
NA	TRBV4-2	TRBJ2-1	ASSQDLTIPNEQF
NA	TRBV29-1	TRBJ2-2	SVSRQEYTGELF
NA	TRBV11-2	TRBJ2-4	ASSRSQNIQY
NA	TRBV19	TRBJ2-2	ASSNGLAGVPRELF
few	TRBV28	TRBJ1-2	ASSFGANYGYT
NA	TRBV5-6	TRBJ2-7	ASSFGTASYEQY
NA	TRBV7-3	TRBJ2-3	ASSLLLAGDTQY
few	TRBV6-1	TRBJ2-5	ASNWVWDQETQY
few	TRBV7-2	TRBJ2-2	ASSLFGRELF
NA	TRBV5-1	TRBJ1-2	ASSPSRGRDGYT
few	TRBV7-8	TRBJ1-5	ASSLYGNQPQH
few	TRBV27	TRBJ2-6	ASRSSGANVLT
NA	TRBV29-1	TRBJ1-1	SVEGTSTEAF